This T cell receptor (beta chain) is drawn from a study of CD8+CD57+ T cells in acquired aplastic anemia. Study context: Sorted CD4+ and CD8+ cells gave a mean 3.2 ug DNA, range about 0.19 to 27.4 ug.

Profiling that covered TCR beta VDJ and CDR3 relied on genomic DNA as its template. TCRdb called the reads again in MiXCR, with one record for every CDR3 protein. In the table there are some 120,000 distinct CDR3 sequences, about 43% of which are singletons. Germline V gene lookup returns CDR1 DFQATT and CDR2 SNEGSKA (reference sequence). Trimming cost V 4 bases and J 8 bases, with 9 bases left between them. This CDR3 region has 12 residues. Sequencing involved patients with CD8+CD57+ cell expansion previously shown by flow cytometry. This chain uses TRBV20-1 with TRBJ1-6, with no clear D. Specimen: sorted CD4+, CD8+, or CD8+CD57+ T cells (not recorded which) from PBMCs. The TCR comes from a human donor with aplastic anemia. The CDR3 region is CSAILRDSPLHF. Written as DNA, the CDR3 is TGCAGTGCTATCCTTAGGGATTCACCCCTCCACTTT.